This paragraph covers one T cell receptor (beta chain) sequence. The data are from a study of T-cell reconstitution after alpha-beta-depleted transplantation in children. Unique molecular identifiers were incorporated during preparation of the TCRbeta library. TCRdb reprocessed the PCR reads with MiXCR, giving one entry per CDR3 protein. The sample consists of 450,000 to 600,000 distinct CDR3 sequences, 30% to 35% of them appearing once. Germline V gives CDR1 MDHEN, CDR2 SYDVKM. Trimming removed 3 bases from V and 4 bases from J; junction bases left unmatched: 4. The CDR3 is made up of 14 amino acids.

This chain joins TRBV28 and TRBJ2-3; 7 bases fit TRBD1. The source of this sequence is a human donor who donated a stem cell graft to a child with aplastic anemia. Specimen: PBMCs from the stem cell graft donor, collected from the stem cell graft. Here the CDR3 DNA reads TGTGCCAGCAGTTTGACAGGGCCCCCAGATACGCAGTATTTT. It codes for CASSLTGPPDTQYF.